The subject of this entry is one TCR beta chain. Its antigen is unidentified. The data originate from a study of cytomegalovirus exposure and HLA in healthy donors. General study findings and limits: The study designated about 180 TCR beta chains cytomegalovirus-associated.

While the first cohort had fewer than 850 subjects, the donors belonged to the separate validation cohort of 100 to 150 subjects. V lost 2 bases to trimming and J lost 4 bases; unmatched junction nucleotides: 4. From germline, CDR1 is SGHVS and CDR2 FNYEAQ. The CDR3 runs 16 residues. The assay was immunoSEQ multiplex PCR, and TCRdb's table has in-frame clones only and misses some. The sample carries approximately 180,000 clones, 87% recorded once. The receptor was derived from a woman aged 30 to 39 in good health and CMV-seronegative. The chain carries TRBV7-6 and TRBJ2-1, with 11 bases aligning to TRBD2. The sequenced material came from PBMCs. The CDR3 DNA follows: TGTGCCAGCAGCTTACGCGGGACTAGCGGATACAATGAGCAGTTCTTC. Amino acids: CASSLRGTSGYNEQFF.